This T cell receptor (beta chain) was captured in a study of T cell repertoires in cytomegalovirus infection. Trimming took 0 bases from V and 7 from J, leaving 18 bases between them. Germline CDR1 MGHRA, CDR2 YSYEKL. The CDR3 has 17 amino acids. TCRdb called the reads again in MiXCR, with one record for every CDR3 protein. The data show about 440,000 distinct CDR3 sequences, with about 33% seen just once and approximately 14% held by the top ten. The chain is built from TRBV4-1 and TRBJ2-2; D might be TRBD2 (6 bases). The sequenced sample consisted of PBMCs. The clonotype comes from a human donor in good health (CMV status not recorded). Some clones in this sample may be carry-over from other donors' samples. The CDR3 reads CASSQEWRAAAGGELFF. As DNA, the CDR3 is TGCGCCAGCAGCCAAGAATGGAGGGCGGCCGCGGGCGGGGAGCTGTTTTTT.